The sequence of this T cell receptor beta chain was determined in a study of blood T cell repertoires in COVID-19 (dated by TCRdb to the early 2020s). Some background on the complete study: The collaborator samples originated in the United States, Italy and Spain and spanned the acute and convalescent phases of COVID-19. The material from the prospective study consisted of cDNA or gDNA derived from T cells, B-cell-depleted T cells, or PBMCs. Deeply sampled blood TCRbeta repertoires from subjects exposed to, actively infected with, or recovered from COVID-19 were included in the dataset. The repertoires were released in a freely available public database intended as a resource for research on the immune response to SARS-CoV-2. The samples were drawn from the first 160 participants of the ongoing ImmuneRACE study and from 950 to 1,500 subjects provided by 6 global collaborators. A de-identified subject ID, COVID-19 status, age in years and sex were almost always included in the sample metadata. Where available, HLA class I and class II types were taken from metadata supplied by the sample provider and were not determined by assay-based typing.

Of note for this clone: Its antigen remains undetermined. No qualities accompany the bases; no much larger clone lies one base away.

Here is what the overall study found, with its caveats: How much clinical and demographic metadata was included differed by source and by participant, and the metadata was provided uncurated.

Whole blood was collected in K2EDTA tubes by collaborating institutions according to the institutions' own protocols. For TCRbeta analysis, collaborators shipped samples in one of three forms: frozen whole blood, isolated PBMCs, or DNA extracted from either of those sample types. The immunoSEQ Assay, a bias-controlled multiplex PCR, was used to amplify TCRbeta CDR3 regions from genomic DNA. The paper's processing steps were these. The number of nucleated cells in each sample was estimated from the amplification of reference gene primers within the assay. To quantify the absolute abundance of each unique TCRbeta CDR3 rearrangement, sequence reads were collapsed and filtered. Productive Simpson clonality was computed per sample as the square root of Simpson's diversity index over productive rearrangements. Imported from immuneACCESS, the table was reduced by TCRdb to in-frame sequences with V and J called. These copies leave out some clones; in studies compared against another copy, an unresolved V gene accounts for under half, and the cause of the remainder is not known. V and J calls and clone size come straight from that table; D and trimming were deduced from the DNA. The sample table holds more than 150,000 clones, of which 60% to 85% were seen once. Clones ranked in the top ten supply approximately 15% of the sample.

CDR1 and CDR2, per the germline V gene (reference sequence), are LNHDA and SQIVND. The V end loses 3 bases and the J end loses 6 bases, and a stretch of 18 bases separates them. The CDR3 spans 16 residues, from the cysteine through the phenylalanine. Only the CDR3 region is kept as DNA, spanning 48 bases read in frame from base 1. The receptor was isolated from a man between 60 and 70 years old with active or convalescent COVID-19. Material: peripheral blood. The receptor chain draws on TRBV19 and TRBJ1-5, with the D gene call left open. The sequence in DNA is TGTGCCAGTAGTATCACGACGCAGATTGAGGGTCAGCCCCAGCATTTT. It translates as CASSITTQIEGQPQHF.